The 24 T cell receptor beta chains reported below all come from one sample, sequenced in a study of monozygotic twins with inflammatory bowel disease. Using the 5' RACE reads, TCRdb records one entry per CDR3 protein without DNA. The listing records 150,000 to 200,000 distinct CDR3 sequences. Specimen: blood. Source of these receptors: a human donor with ulcerative colitis or Crohn's disease, or a healthy co-twin of an affected twin (not recorded which).

The rearrangement links TRBV18 to TRBJ1-2. The CDR3 runs 15 residues. The V gene's germline CDR1 is KGHSH and CDR2 LQKENI. This chain's CDR3 is CASSPADGPFYSYTF.

The rearrangement links TRBV3-1 to TRBJ2-3; there is no DNA to check the TCRdb D call of TRBD2. From germline, CDR1 is LGHDT and CDR2 YNNKEL (reference sequence). The CDR3 sequence is 19 residues long. Here the CDR3 reads CASSQVFSGGRASTDTQYF.

This rearrangement joins TRBV20-1 to TRBJ1-5; the D call of TRBD1 rests on TCRdb alone, since no DNA is present to check it. CDR3 size: 16 residues. Germline lookup yields CDR1 DFQATT and CDR2 SNEGSKA (reference sequence). CDR3 region: CSARGPGQGLDQPQHF.

CDR3 loop: CASSPPLVGEAEAFF. The V and J genes are TRBV19 and TRBJ1-1. Germline V gene lookup returns CDR1 LNHDA and CDR2 SQIVND (reference sequence). The length of the CDR3 is 15 residues.

The gene calls are TRBV4-2 and TRBJ2-7; the TRBD1 assignment by TCRdb is unverifiable without DNA. CDR1 is LGHNA, CDR2 YNFKEQ, per germline. The CDR3 contains 13 residues. The CDR3 loop reads CASMGGSSYEQYF.

This rearrangement joins TRBV5-4 to TRBJ1-2; absent DNA, TCRdb's TRBD1 call cannot be checked. The CDR3 is made up of 15 amino acids. From germline, CDR1 is SGHNT and CDR2 YYREEE (reference sequence). The CDR3 is CASSSGQGPNYGYTF.

The chain joins TRBV2 to TRBJ2-7; TCRdb returns TRBD2, unconfirmable since there is no DNA. This CDR3 has 14 amino acids. Germline lookup yields CDR1 SNHLY and CDR2 FYNNEI. The CDR3 spells CASSEGLAFYEQYF.

CDR3 loop: CASSLYKYSSRHF. This chain uses TRBV12-3 or TRBV12-4 with TRBJ1-5. The CDR3 length is 13 residues.

The chain's CDR3 is CASSPADSGNTIYF. The chain uses TRBV13 and TRBJ1-3. Per the germline V gene, CDR1 is PRHDT and CDR2 is FYEKMQ (reference sequence). The CDR3 is 14 amino acids.

The V and J genes are TRBV20-1 and TRBJ1-5; TCRdb picks TRBD1, but there is no DNA to check that call. CDR1 DFQATT and CDR2 SNEGSKA come from the germline V gene (reference sequence). The CDR3 runs to 18 residues. The CDR3: CSAQNYDRGGVGNQPQHF.

The rearrangement joins TRBV12-3 or TRBV12-4 to TRBJ1-2; TCRdb selects TRBD1, and the lack of DNA leaves this call unchecked. CDR3 length: 15 amino acids. This chain's CDR3 is CASSPGLASNYGYTF.

The genes are TRBV7-2 and TRBJ2-2; TCRdb returns TRBD1, unconfirmable since there is no DNA. This CDR3 has 15 amino acids. The germline CDR1 and CDR2 sequences are SGHTA and FQGNSA. CDR3 amino acids: CASSPDTGYTGELFF.

The chain joins TRBV11-2 to TRBJ2-7. Germline values: CDR1 SGHAT, CDR2 FQNNGV. The CDR3 sequence is 14 residues long. The chain's CDR3 is CASIRLARPYEQYF.

This chain joins TRBV6-5 and TRBJ2-2; TCRdb's D call of TRBD1 is untestable without DNA. Germline V CDR1 and CDR2: MNHEY, SVGAGI. The CDR3 length is 13 residues. CDR3 protein: CASGGGRTGELFF.

The chain joins TRBV6-5 to TRBJ1-2; as DNA is missing, the TRBD1 call by TCRdb cannot be tested. CDR3 length equals 16 residues. The germline V gene has CDR1 MNHEY and CDR2 SVGAGI. CDR3 loop: CASSYSRGGANYGYTF.

This chain connects TRBV5-1 to TRBJ1-4; TCRdb calls TRBD1, which cannot be checked without DNA. The CDR3 spans 14 residues. Per the germline V gene, CDR1 is SGHRS and CDR2 is YFSETQ. The CDR3 sequence: CASSFGGLNEKLFF.

The chain is built from TRBV5-4 and TRBJ1-2; absent DNA, TCRdb's TRBD1 call cannot be checked. The CDR3 length is 13 residues. The germline gives CDR1 SGHNT, CDR2 YYREEE (reference sequence). The CDR3 reads CASSSETGFGYTF.

The V call is TRBV3-1, the J call TRBJ2-7; there is no DNA to check the TCRdb D call of TRBD2. The V gene's germline CDR1 is LGHDT and CDR2 YNNKEL (reference sequence). CDR3 length: 12 residues. CDR3 sequence: CASSSERGEQYF.

The V gene is TRBV4-1, the J gene TRBJ2-3; TCRdb calls TRBD2, which cannot be checked without DNA. CDR3 length: 14 residues. The germline gives CDR1 MGHRA, CDR2 YSYEKL. CDR3: CASSQETLRDTQYF.

V and J are TRBV18 and TRBJ2-5. Germline V lookup: CDR1 KGHSH, CDR2 LQKENI. This CDR3 comprises 16 residues. CDR3 loop: CASSPPRTAGGETQYF.

J is TRBJ1-1 and V is TRBV6-6. The CDR3 has 11 amino acids. Germline V lookup: CDR1 MNHNY, CDR2 SVGAGI (reference sequence). The CDR3 sequence is CASYYATEAFF.

The rearrangement uses TRBV7-9 and TRBJ2-7; lacking DNA, the TRBD1 call made by TCRdb goes unchecked. The CDR3 runs to 14 residues. Germline values: CDR1 SEHNR, CDR2 FQNEAQ (reference sequence). CDR3 sequence: CASSGGTDIYEQYF.

The chain's CDR3 is CASSSQGRENYGYTF. This chain links TRBV12-3 or TRBV12-4 with TRBJ1-2; TCRdb's D gene call, TRBD1, goes unchecked for lack of DNA. The CDR3 covers 15 residues.

The genes are TRBV3-1 and TRBJ2-7; TCRdb selects TRBD2, and the lack of DNA leaves this call unchecked. The germline gives CDR1 LGHDT, CDR2 YNNKEL (reference sequence). The CDR3 runs to 13 residues. The CDR3 sequence is CASTQSAGYEQYF.